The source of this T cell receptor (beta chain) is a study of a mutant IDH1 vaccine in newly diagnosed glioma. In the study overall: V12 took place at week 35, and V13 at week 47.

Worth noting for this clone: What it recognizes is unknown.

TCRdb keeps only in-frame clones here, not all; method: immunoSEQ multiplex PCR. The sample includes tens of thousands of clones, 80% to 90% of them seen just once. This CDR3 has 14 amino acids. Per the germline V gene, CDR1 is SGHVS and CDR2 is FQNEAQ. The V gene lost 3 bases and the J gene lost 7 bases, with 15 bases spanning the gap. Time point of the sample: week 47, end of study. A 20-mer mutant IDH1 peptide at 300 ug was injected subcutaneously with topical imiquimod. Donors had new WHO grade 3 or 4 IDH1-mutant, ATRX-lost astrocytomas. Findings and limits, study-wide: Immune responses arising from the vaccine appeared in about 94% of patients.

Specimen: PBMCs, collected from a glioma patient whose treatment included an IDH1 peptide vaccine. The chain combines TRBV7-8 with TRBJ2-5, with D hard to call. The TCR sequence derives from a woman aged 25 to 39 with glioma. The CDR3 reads CASSFTVEVGTQYF. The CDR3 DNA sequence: TGTGCCAGCAGCTTTACGGTTGAGGTGGGGACCCAGTACTTC.